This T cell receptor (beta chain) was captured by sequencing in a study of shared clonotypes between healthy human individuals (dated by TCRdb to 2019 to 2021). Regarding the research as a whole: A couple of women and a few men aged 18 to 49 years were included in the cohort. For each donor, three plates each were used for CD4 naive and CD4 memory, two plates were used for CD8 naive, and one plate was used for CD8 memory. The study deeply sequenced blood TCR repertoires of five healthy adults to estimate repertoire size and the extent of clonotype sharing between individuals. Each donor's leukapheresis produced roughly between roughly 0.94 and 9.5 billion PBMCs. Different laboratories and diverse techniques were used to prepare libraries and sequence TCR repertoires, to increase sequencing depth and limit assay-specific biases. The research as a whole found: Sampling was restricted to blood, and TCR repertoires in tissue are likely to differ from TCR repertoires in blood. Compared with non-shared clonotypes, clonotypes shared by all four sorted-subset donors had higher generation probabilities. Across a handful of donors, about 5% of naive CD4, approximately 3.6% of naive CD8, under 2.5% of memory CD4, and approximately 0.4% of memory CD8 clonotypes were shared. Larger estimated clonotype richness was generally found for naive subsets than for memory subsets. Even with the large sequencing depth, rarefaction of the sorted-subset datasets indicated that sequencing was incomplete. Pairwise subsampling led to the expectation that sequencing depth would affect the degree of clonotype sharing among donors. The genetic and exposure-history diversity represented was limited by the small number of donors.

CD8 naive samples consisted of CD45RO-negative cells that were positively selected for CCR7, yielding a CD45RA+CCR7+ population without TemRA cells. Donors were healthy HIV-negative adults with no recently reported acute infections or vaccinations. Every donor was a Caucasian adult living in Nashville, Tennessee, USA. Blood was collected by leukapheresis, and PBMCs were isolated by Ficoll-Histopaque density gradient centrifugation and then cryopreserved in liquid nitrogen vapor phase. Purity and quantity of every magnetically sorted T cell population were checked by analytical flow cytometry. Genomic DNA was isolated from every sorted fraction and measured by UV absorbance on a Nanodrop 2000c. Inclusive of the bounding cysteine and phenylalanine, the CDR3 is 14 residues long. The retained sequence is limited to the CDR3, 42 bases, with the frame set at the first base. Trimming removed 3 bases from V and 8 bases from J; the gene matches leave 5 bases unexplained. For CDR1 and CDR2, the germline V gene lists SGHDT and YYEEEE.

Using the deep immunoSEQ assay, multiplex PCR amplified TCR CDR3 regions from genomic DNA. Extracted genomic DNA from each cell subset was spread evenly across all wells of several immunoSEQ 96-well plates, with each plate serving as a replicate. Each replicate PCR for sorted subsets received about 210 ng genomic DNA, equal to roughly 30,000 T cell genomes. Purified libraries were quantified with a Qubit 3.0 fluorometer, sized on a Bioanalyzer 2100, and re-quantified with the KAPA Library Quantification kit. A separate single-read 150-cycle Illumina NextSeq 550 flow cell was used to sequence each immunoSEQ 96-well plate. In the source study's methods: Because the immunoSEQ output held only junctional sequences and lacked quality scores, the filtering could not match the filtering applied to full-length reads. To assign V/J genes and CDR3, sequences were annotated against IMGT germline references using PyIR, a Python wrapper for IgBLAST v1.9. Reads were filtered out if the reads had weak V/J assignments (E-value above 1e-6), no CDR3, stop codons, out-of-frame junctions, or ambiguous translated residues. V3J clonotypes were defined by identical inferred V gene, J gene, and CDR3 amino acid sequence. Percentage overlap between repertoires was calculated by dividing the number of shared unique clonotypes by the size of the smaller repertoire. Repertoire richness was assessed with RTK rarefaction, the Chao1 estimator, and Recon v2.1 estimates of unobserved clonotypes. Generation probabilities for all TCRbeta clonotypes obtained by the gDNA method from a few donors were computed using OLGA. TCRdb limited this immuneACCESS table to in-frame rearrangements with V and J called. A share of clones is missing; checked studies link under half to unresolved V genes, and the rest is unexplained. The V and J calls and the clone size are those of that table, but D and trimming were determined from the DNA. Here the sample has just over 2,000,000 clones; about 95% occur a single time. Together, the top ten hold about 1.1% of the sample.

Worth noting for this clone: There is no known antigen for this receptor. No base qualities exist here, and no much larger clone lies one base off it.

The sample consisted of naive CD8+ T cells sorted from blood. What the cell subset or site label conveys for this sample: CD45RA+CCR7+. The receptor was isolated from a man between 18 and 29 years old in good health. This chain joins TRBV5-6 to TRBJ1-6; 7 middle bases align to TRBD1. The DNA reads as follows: TGTGCCAGCAGCTGGAGACAGGGAGATTCACCCCTCCACTTT. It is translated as CASSWRQGDSPLHF.